This T cell receptor (beta chain) stems from a study of blood T cell repertoires in COVID-19. Whole-study context: Nucleic acid was either cDNA or gDNA, and it came from T cells, B-cell-depleted T cells, or PBMCs.

Seattle's cohort entered during active infection and was followed longitudinally. The CDR3 is made up of 17 amino acids. Germline trimming cut 1 base from V and 9 bases from J; bases unmatched to any gene: 9. The germline V gene has CDR1 SGHTA and CDR2 FQGNSA. Authors' methods: Estimation of nucleated cell counts was performed using reference gene primer amplification. The table came from immunoSEQ multiplex PCR; TCRdb's copy has only in-frame clones and leaves some out. The V and J calls and clone size were taken over from that table, and D and trimming were inferred from the DNA. The sample records some 69,000 clones, 90% being singletons.

The clonotype comes from a man over 45 with COVID-19, enrolled during active disease. Sequenced sample: peripheral blood. The chain is built from TRBV7-2 and TRBJ2-2; 12 bases match TRBD1. CDR3 residues: CASSLVYWDRGRRELFF. CDR3 in DNA: TGTGCCAGCAGCTTAGTGTATTGGGACAGGGGGCGCCGGGAGCTGTTTTTT. The whole variable domain, filled in from reference TRBV7-2 and TRBJ2-2, reads GAGVSQSPSNKVTEKGKDVELRCDPISGHTALYWYRQSLGQGLEFLIYFQGNSAPDKSGLPSDRFSAERTGGSVSTLTIQRTQQEDSAVYLCASSLVYWDRGRRELFFGEGSRLTVL.